Sequencing of this T cell receptor (beta chain) was carried out in a study of blood T cell repertoires in COVID-19. The overall study: The United States, Italy and Spain supplied acute and convalescent COVID-19 samples. Sources were T cells, B-cell-depleted T cells, or PBMCs; the material itself was cDNA or gDNA.

As handled by the study authors: Researchers report that nucleated cell counts were estimated from reference gene primer amplification. This table comes from immunoSEQ multiplex PCR, and its TCRdb copy is limited to in-frame clones, with some not included. V and J calls and clone size come straight from that table; D and trimming were deduced from the DNA. The sample carries some 70,000 clones, around 81% recorded once. The length of the CDR3 is 13 residues. In germline, CDR1 is MNHEY, CDR2 SMNVEV (reference sequence). Trimming removed 5 bases from V and 4 bases from J, with 9 bases in between. The chain uses TRBV27 and TRBJ2-1; D gene ambiguous. The clonotype originates from an older woman with acute or convalescent COVID-19. Sequenced material: peripheral blood. This CDR3 is CASSPSYYNEQFF. CDR3 in DNA: TGTGCCAGCAGTCCCTCCTATTACAATGAGCAGTTCTTC.